The following is a T cell receptor beta chain sequence with its context. Its specificity is not known. These data are taken from a study of cytomegalovirus exposure and HLA in healthy donors. Points from the study as a whole: Some TCR beta chains (roughly 160 of them) were listed as cytomegalovirus-associated.

The PCR made use of 60 Vbeta and 13 Jbeta primers. Original processing notes: Later analysis identified approximately 88 million unique TCR beta chains, approximately 11 million shared. The data were produced by immunoSEQ multiplex PCR, yet TCRdb's version contains in-frame clones alone and is incomplete. V and J calls plus clone size are reproduced from that table; the DNA served to infer D and trimming. The sample lists 60,000 to 70,000 clones; roughly 75% were seen once. The germline V gene encodes CDR1 MNHNS and CDR2 SASEGT. CDR3 length: 13 amino acids. The V gene lost 5 bases and the J gene lost 1 base, with 8 bases spanning the gap.

Sequencing was performed on PBMCs. This TCR was sampled from a woman aged 40 to 50 in good health and CMV-seropositive. The chain links TRBV6-1 to TRBJ1-1; no clear D gene. CDR3 region: CASSFARNTEAFF. CDR3 bases: TGTGCCAGCAGTTTCGCTAGGAACACTGAAGCTTTCTTT.